This T cell receptor beta chain was retrieved from a study of sequential checkpoint blockade in melanoma. Study details: Arm A got nivolumab then ipilimumab; arm B the reverse, 1:1.

Germline V gene sequence: CDR1 SGHRS, CDR2 YFSETQ. The CDR3 sequence is 17 residues long. Trimming pared 0 bases from V and 0 bases from J, leaving 15 bases between. As to treatment: randomized to nivolumab then ipilimumab (arm A) or the reverse (arm B). Sorted cells were live CD3+CD8+, lacking CD19 and CD56, from PBMCs. The repertoire was sequenced with immunoSEQ multiplex PCR; TCRdb's copy has only in-frame clones and lacks some. The data hold about 15,000 clones, with approximately 80% observed a single time. This chain uses TRBV5-1 with TRBJ1-2; TRBD1 is a possible D gene (6 bases). Source: CD8+ T cells sorted from blood (inferred from file names), taken from a patient given nivolumab and ipilimumab in sequence. This receptor was taken from a human donor with melanoma. CDR3 DNA: TGCGCCAGCAGCTTGGATTTAGGGACACTAGCTAACTATGGCTACACCTTC. It yields the protein CASSLDLGTLANYGYTF.